These 3 T cell receptor beta chains originate from one sample sequenced in a study of long-term antiretroviral therapy in people with HIV. Assay version v3.0 of immunoSEQ was used, and it was run at survey level. Libraries were prepared by immunoSEQ multiplex PCR; TCRdb keeps only in-frame clonotypes and omits some of them. The sample lists fewer than 20,000 clones; about 81% were seen once. This specimen was unsorted PBMCs, taken 0.3 years after starting antiretroviral therapy. The receptors stem from a woman aged 45-65 years with HIV.

A few counts support this clone. The chain carries TRBV4-1 and TRBJ2-2; TRBD2 aligns across 8 bases. This CDR3 contains 19 residues. Germline CDR1 MGHRA, CDR2 YSYEKL. Trimming cost V 4 bases and J 3 bases; bases outside gene matches: 16. The CDR3 sequence: CASSRQSGGGGQYTGELFF. The DNA of the CDR3 is TGCGCCAGCAGCCGACAGTCCGGTGGCGGGGGGCAATACACCGGGGAGCTGTTTTTT.

The J gene is TRBJ1-5, the V gene TRBV30; weak D call: TRBD1 (6 bases). V lost 3 bases and J 0 bases, leaving 9 bases between the germline ends. Germline V gives CDR1 GTSNPN, CDR2 SVGIG (reference sequence). The CDR3 runs 14 residues. The CDR3 coding sequence is TGTGCCTGGAGGGGGGCTAATAGCAATCAGCCCCAGCATTTT. Translation gives CAWRGANSNQPQHF. Full variable domain (remainder filled in from reference TRBV30 and TRBJ1-5): SQTIHQWPATLVQPVGSPLSLECTVEGTSNPNLYWYRQAAGRGLQLLFYSVGIGQISSEVPQNLSASRPQDRQFILSSKKLLLSDSGFYLCAWRGANSNQPQHFGDGTRLSIL.

Of note for this clone: The junction differs from germline at one of its ends, possibly a read error. This rearrangement joins TRBV7-9 to TRBJ2-5; TRBD2 matches 10 bases. Germline V gives CDR1 SEHNR, CDR2 FQNEAQ (reference sequence). The CDR3 spans 14 residues. The CDR3 region has the DNA TGTGCCAGCAGCCTAGCGGGGGCGCAAGAGACCCAGTACTTC. It translates to CASSLAGAQETQYF.